These 32 T cell receptor beta chains were all obtained from the same sample, sequenced in a study of T cells in Graves' hyperthyroidism and ophthalmopathy. There were TCR beta CDR3 regions amplified from RNA transcripts. Researchers ran a first-round RT-PCR on the TCR CDR3 using the HTBI primer set. MiXCR, applied by TCRdb to the multiplex PCR reads, yields one record per CDR3 protein. Of around 300,000 distinct CDR3 sequences in the sample, approximately 13% were seen once. The sequencing sample was made of blood. The receptor set was obtained from a woman aged 30 to 39 with Graves' hyperthyroidism.

This clonotype was observed a handful of times. The chain employs TRBV18 and TRBJ2-7, with D possibly matching TRBD2 (6 bases). V lost 6 bases and J 9 bases, leaving 24 bases between the germline ends. Germline lookup yields CDR1 KGHSH and CDR2 LQKENI. The CDR3 spans 15 residues. The CDR3 DNA is TGTGCCAGCTCCCCTCGGATTAGCGGCTTGAGGTGGCAGTACTTC. Its translation: CASSPRISGLRWQYF.

The chain uses TRBV24-1 and TRBJ2-5, with 8 bases fitting TRBD1. This CDR3 region has 15 residues. J was trimmed by 5 bases and V by 3 bases; bases with no gene match: 7. Germline V lookup: CDR1 KGHDR, CDR2 SFDVKD. DNA of the CDR3: TGTGCCACCAGTGATCCACAGGGGGTCCGGGAGACCCAGTACTTC. Translation gives CATSDPQGVRETQYF.

The table lists this clonotype with a few counts. The chain is built from TRBV5-1 and TRBJ2-1; no clear D. V gave up 0 bases and J gave up 8 bases, with 15 bases separating them. Germline CDR1 and CDR2: SGHRS and YFSETQ. This CDR3 contains 15 residues. The CDR3 DNA is TGCGCCAGCAGCTTGGGCCCGGTTGGTGTCGATGAGCAGTTCTTC. It specifies CASSLGPVGVDEQFF.

The CDR3 nucleotides read TGTGCCATCACCGAACAGACAGGGCCCTATGGCTACACCTTC. Its translation is CAITEQTGPYGYTF. The chain combines TRBV10-3 with TRBJ1-2, with 7 bases matching TRBD1. Germline loops: CDR1 ENHRY, CDR2 SYGVKD. J gave up 4 bases and V 7 bases, and 9 bases lay outside the gene matches. The CDR3 has 14 residues.

This clonotype was detected only a few times. A junction end diverges from the germline sequence, so it may reflect a read error. The CDR3 reads CASLPTYNEPFF. The CDR3 bases are TGTGCCAGCCTCCCCACCTACAATGAGCCGTTCTTC. The J gene is TRBJ2-1, the V gene TRBV7-9; D remains unclear. The CDR3 loop spans 12 amino acids. Germline-derived CDR1 and CDR2 are SEHNR and FQNEAQ (reference sequence). The variable domain in full, completed from reference TRBV7-9 and TRBJ2-1, reads DTGVSQNPRHKITKRGQNVTFRCDPISEHNRLYWYRQTLGQGPEFLTYFQNEAQLEKSRLLSDRFSAERPKGSFSTLEIQRTEQGDSAMYLCASLPTYNEPFFGPGTRLTVL.

As DNA, the CDR3 is TGTGCCAGCAGCCAAGGGACAGGGAGAAATGAAAAACTGTTTTTT. Its translation is CASSQGTGRNEKLFF. The chain recombines TRBV3-1 with TRBJ1-4, with TRBD1 identical over 8 bases. The CDR3 is 15 amino acids. The junction had 3 bases not matched to a gene; V was cut back by 1 base and J by 5 bases. Germline V lookup: CDR1 LGHDT, CDR2 YNNKEL (reference sequence).

V gene TRBV20-1 combines with J gene TRBJ1-6; 8 bases fit TRBD1. The CDR3 has 17 residues. V lost 6 bases, J lost 10 bases, and 20 bases stayed unmatched. CDR1 is DFQATT and CDR2 is SNEGSKA in the germline V gene (reference sequence). The CDR3 sequence is CSAAGTGLLFQGSPLHF. The CDR3 nucleotides read TGCAGTGCAGCCGGGACAGGTCTTCTTTTTCAGGGATCACCCCTCCACTTT.

This clonotype has just a few counts. This sequence joins TRBV29-1 and TRBJ2-3; D not certain. The CDR3 covers 11 residues. Trimming took off 7 bases at V and 5 bases at J, with 10 bases between the two ends. The V gene's germline CDR1 is SQVTM and CDR2 ANQGSEA. Here the CDR3 DNA reads TGCAGCGCCCAAAACGAAGATACGCAGTATTTT. It is translated as CSAQNEDTQYF.

In this sample, this clonotype turned up many times. The chain carries TRBV13 and TRBJ2-5; no definite D call. The CDR3 extends over 14 amino acids. Germline CDR1 is PRHDT and CDR2 is FYEKMQ (reference sequence). Trimming took 5 bases from V and 5 from J, leaving 15 bases between them. The CDR3 region is CASSPRPAGETQYF. The CDR3 nucleotides read TGTGCCAGCAGCCCCCGTCCCGCTGGGGAGACCCAGTACTTC.

The chain recombines TRBV20-1 with TRBJ2-7, with D unclear. CDR3 length: 13 residues. V lost 4 bases and J lost 1, with 11 bases in between. The germline gives CDR1 DFQATT, CDR2 SNEGSKA (reference sequence). The CDR3: CSANLGGSYEQYF. The CDR3 DNA follows: TGCAGTGCTAATCTTGGCGGATCCTACGAGCAGTACTTC.

This clonotype was observed a few times. V is TRBV7-9 and J is TRBJ2-1; 9 bases line up with TRBD2. J gave up 2 bases and V 6 bases, and 8 bases lay outside the gene matches. This CDR3 region has 16 residues. Germline-derived CDR1 and CDR2 are SEHNR and FQNEAQ (reference sequence). CDR3 loop: CASSSYSGRAYNEQFF. The DNA for the CDR3 is TGTGCCAGCAGTTCCTATAGCGGGAGAGCCTACAATGAGCAGTTCTTC.

This clonotype was counted ten times or more. The chain carries TRBV20-1 and TRBJ2-3; 9 positions agree with TRBD1. Germline loops: CDR1 DFQATT, CDR2 SNEGSKA (reference sequence). The CDR3 extends over 15 amino acids. Germline trimming cut 6 bases from V and 0 bases from J; bases unmatched to any gene: 7. DNA of the CDR3: TGCAGTGCCCCCGGACAGGGGACTAGCACAGATACGCAGTATTTT. Its protein is CSAPGQGTSTDTQYF.

The CDR3 loop is CASRHRGDDYEQYF. Written as DNA, the CDR3 is TGTGCCAGCAGACACCGGGGCGATGACTACGAGCAGTACTTC. The chain employs TRBV6-1 and TRBJ2-7; TRBD1 or TRBD2 may be the D gene (5 bases each). Germline values: CDR1 MNHNS, CDR2 SASEGT. The CDR3 sequence is 14 residues long. V lost 6 bases to trimming and J lost 3 bases, with 15 bases between them.

V usage is TRBV5-1 and J usage is TRBJ2-2, with TRBD1 matching over 8 bases. Germline CDR1 SGHRS, CDR2 YFSETQ. The V gene end was trimmed by 3 bases and the J gene end by 6 bases; junction bases not matched to a gene: 7. The CDR3 has 15 amino acids. CDR3 sequence: CASSSDRVWAGELFF. The CDR3 DNA sequence: TGCGCCAGCAGCTCGGACAGGGTTTGGGCCGGGGAGCTGTTTTTT.

This clonotype was observed at least ten times. The V call is TRBV11-2, the J call TRBJ2-3, with D possibly matching TRBD2 (5 bases). CDR3 size: 15 residues. The germline V gene encodes CDR1 SGHAT and CDR2 FQNNGV. The V gene lost 7 bases and the J gene lost 2 bases, with 16 bases spanning the gap. The CDR3 is CASNLRLLDTDTQYF. The CDR3 DNA sequence: TGTGCCAGCAACCTGAGACTACTGGACACAGATACGCAGTATTTT.

This clonotype was seen at least ten times. The genes are TRBV6-1 and TRBJ1-1; no clear D gene. Trimming cost V 3 bases and J 2 bases, with 7 bases left between them. The CDR3 covers 13 residues. The germline V gene has CDR1 MNHNS and CDR2 SASEGT. For the CDR3, the DNA is TGTGCCAGCAGTGAGTCAGGCAACACTGAAGCTTTCTTT. This translates into CASSESGNTEAFF.

This clonotype showed up many times. The chain recombines TRBV24-1 with TRBJ2-3; D remains unclear. CDR1 KGHDR and CDR2 SFDVKD come from the germline V gene. The CDR3 consists of 15 residues. Trimming cost V 3 bases and J 0 bases, with 9 bases left between them. CDR3 bases: TGTGCCACCAGTGATGCCAGAGCTAGCACAGATACGCAGTATTTT. Residues: CATSDARASTDTQYF.

Concerning this clonotype itself: A much more abundant neighbour one base away suggests this may be a read error. The CDR3 sequence: CAWRVLETRYF. The CDR3 DNA reads TGTGCCTGGAGAGTCCTGGAGACCCGGTACTTC. The chain joins TRBV30 to TRBJ2-5, with D hard to call. This CDR3 is built from 11 residues. CDR1 is GTSNPN and CDR2 is SVGIG in the germline V gene (reference sequence). Using reference TRBV30 and TRBJ2-5 for the parts outside the CDR3, the full variable domain is SQTIHQWPATLVQPVGSPLSLECTVEGTSNPNLYWYRQAAGRGLQLLFYSVGIGQISSEVPQNLSASRPQDRQFILSSKKLLLSDSGFYLCAWRVLETRYFGPGTRLLVL.

The chain joins TRBV6-5 to TRBJ1-2; D perhaps matches TRBD1 (5 bases). Germline lookup yields CDR1 MNHEY and CDR2 SVGAGI. The V and J ends lost 4 bases and 3 bases respectively, with 12 bases between them. This CDR3 has 14 residues. Here the CDR3 DNA reads TGTGCCAGCAGTTCGGGGCAGGCCGACTATGGCTACACCTTC. It encodes CASSSGQADYGYTF.

This clonotype was recorded at least ten times. The rearrangement joins TRBV7-2 to TRBJ1-5; D remains ambiguous. In germline, CDR1 is SGHTA, CDR2 FQGNSA. The CDR3 extends over 15 amino acids. Trimming left V 5 bases short and J 6 bases short, with 17 bases between. The CDR3 nucleotides are TGTGCCAGCAGCACCCGAGCCGGGGAAAGTCAGCCCCAGCATTTT. Encoded protein: CASSTRAGESQPQHF.

This clonotype came up a few times. The chain has TRBV10-2 and TRBJ2-7; D may be TRBD1 (6 bases). Germline lookup yields CDR1 WSHSY and CDR2 SAAADI. The V end lost 2 bases, the J end lost 2 bases, and 10 bases lay between the germline ends. This CDR3 has 14 residues. The CDR3 nucleotides read TGCGCCAGCAGTGAGCACGGACAGACCTACGAGCAGTACTTC. Amino acid sequence: CASSEHGQTYEQYF.

The rearrangement joins TRBV2 to TRBJ2-1; D call uncertain. CDR3 length: 12 residues. With 4 bases removed from V and 4 bases from J, the gap between germline ends came to 5 bases. Looked up from germline, CDR1 is SNHLY and CDR2 is FYNNEI. The CDR3 coding sequence is TGTGCCAGCAGTGGACCTTACAATGAGCAGTTCTTC. Translated, it gives CASSGPYNEQFF.

A few counts support this clonotype. V is TRBV14 and J is TRBJ1-1, with D perhaps TRBD1 (6 bases). The V gene lost 3 bases and the J gene lost 4 bases, with 12 bases spanning the gap. The germline gives CDR1 SGHDN, CDR2 FVKESK. The CDR3 covers 14 residues. This CDR3 reads CASSQNRTVTEAFF. CDR3 DNA: TGTGCCAGCAGCCAGAACCGGACAGTCACTGAAGCTTTCTTT.

In this sample, this clonotype turned up many times. The chain is built from TRBV30 and TRBJ2-3; D may correspond to TRBD1 or TRBD2 (5 bases each). With 2 bases removed from V and 8 bases from J, the gap between germline ends came to 14 bases. CDR3 size: 13 residues. The germline V gene has CDR1 GTSNPN and CDR2 SVGIG (reference sequence). The CDR3 DNA reads TGTGCCTGGAGTAGACCCGGGACGGGTACGCAGTATTTT. Protein sequence: CAWSRPGTGTQYF.

This clonotype was counted many times. The chain employs TRBV11-3 and TRBJ1-4, with D perhaps TRBD1 (5 bases). V lost 5 bases to trimming and J lost 8 bases, with 18 bases between them. Germline CDR1 and CDR2: SGHNT and YENEEA. The CDR3 extends over 15 amino acids. As DNA, the CDR3 is TGTGCCAGCAGCCGTATCGGCAGGGTGAACGAAAAACTGTTTTTT. Translated, it gives CASSRIGRVNEKLFF.

This clonotype was observed at least ten times. The rearrangement links TRBV20-1 to TRBJ2-3; maybe TRBD1 (5 bases). This CDR3 spans 13 amino acids. CDR1 is DFQATT, CDR2 SNEGSKA, per germline (reference sequence). The V end lost 7 bases, the J end lost 3 bases, and 14 bases lay between the germline ends. CDR3 nucleotides: TGCAGTGAGTCCCAGGGCCGTACAGATACGCAGTATTTT. Translation gives CSESQGRTDTQYF.

In this sample, this clonotype turned up many times. V gene TRBV2 combines with J gene TRBJ2-1; D remains ambiguous. The CDR3 length is 13 residues. V was pared by 8 bases and J by 6 bases, with 14 bases between. Germline V gene lookup returns CDR1 SNHLY and CDR2 FYNNEI. This CDR3 is CASVPLVINEQFF. CDR3 coding DNA: TGTGCCAGCGTCCCCCTCGTAATCAATGAGCAGTTCTTC.

The sample holds a few counts of this clonotype. This chain connects TRBV7-9 to TRBJ2-1; D remains unclear. This CDR3 spans 14 amino acids. V gave up 5 bases and J gave up 6 bases, with 14 bases separating them. Per the germline V gene, CDR1 is SEHNR and CDR2 is FQNEAQ (reference sequence). The CDR3 bases are TGTGCCAGCAGCCCTGGGCAGAAAGTCAATGAGCAGTTCTTC. Translated, it gives CASSPGQKVNEQFF.

V is TRBV19 and J is TRBJ2-7; 12 bases align to TRBD2. The CDR3 is 16 amino acids. Trimming at V came to 3 bases and at J to 3 bases, leaving 6 bases not matched to a gene. Germline V gives CDR1 LNHDA, CDR2 SQIVND (reference sequence). In DNA form, the CDR3 reads TGTGCCAGTAGTATTGGCGGACTAGCGGGAATCTACGAGCAGTACTTC. Residues: CASSIGGLAGIYEQYF.

This clonotype was seen only once. A read error may explain this, as a much larger clone is one base away. V and J are TRBV12-3 or TRBV12-4 and TRBJ1-3; maybe TRBD1 (6 bases). This CDR3 is 16 amino acids long. The CDR3: CPSSLGTGTFGNTIYF. CDR3 DNA: TGTCCCAGCAGTTTGGGTACCGGGACATTTGGAAACACCATATATTTT.

This chain uses TRBV18 with TRBJ2-1; D unclear. Germline V gene lookup returns CDR1 KGHSH and CDR2 LQKENI. Trimming shortened V by 2 bases and J by 15 bases, and 14 bases separated the two germline ends. There are 12 residues in the CDR3. Here the CDR3 reads CASSPNSGRGFF. DNA of the CDR3: TGTGCCAGCTCACCAAATTCAGGCCGCGGGTTCTTC.

This clonotype was seen repeatedly, ten times or more. The rearrangement links TRBV28 to TRBJ1-2; 7 nucleotides agree with TRBD1. Germline trimming cut 6 bases from V and 4 bases from J; bases unmatched to any gene: 8. CDR3 size: 14 residues. CDR1 is MDHEN and CDR2 is SYDVKM in the germline V gene. CDR3 in DNA: TGTGCCAGCAGAGTCAAAGGGGGCAGCTATGGCTACACCTTC. It encodes CASRVKGGSYGYTF.